These 5 T cell receptor beta chains were sequenced from one sample in a study of beta chain features in type 1 diabetes. Broader study findings: Shorter TCRB CDR3s, moderately but significantly so, marked every one of the four CD4+ subsets in Type 1 diabetes patients.

The whole isolated RNA underwent reverse transcription, so sequencing captured expressed TCRB transcripts. Using immunoSEQ multiplex PCR, the repertoire was profiled, and TCRdb retains in-frame clones only, with some absent. The table has 300,000 to 350,000 clones, around 8.5% seen once; the top ten hold about 1%. These TCRs' antigens remain unknown. The source material was central memory CD4+ T cells from blood. These receptors came from a man between 25 and 39 years old with type 1 diabetes.

The chain carries TRBV18 and TRBJ1-1; D not certain. V was trimmed by 3 bases and J by 2 bases, leaving 10 bases between them. Germline CDR1 is KGHSH and CDR2 is LQKENI. The CDR3 consists of 14 residues. The CDR3 bases are TGTGCCAGCTCACCTGACACTGGAAACACTGAAGCTTTCTTT. Residues: CASSPDTGNTEAFF. The variable domain in full, completed from reference TRBV18 and TRBJ1-1, reads NAGVMQNPRHLVRRRGQEARLRCSPMKGHSHVYWYRQLPEEGLKFMVYLQKENIIDESGMPKERFSAEFPKEGPSILRIQQVVRGDSAAYFCASSPDTGNTEAFFGQGTRLTVV.

The chain couples TRBV4-3 to TRBJ1-5, with TRBD1 matching over 8 bases. Germline V gene data show CDR1 as LGHNA and CDR2 as YSLEER. V gave up 0 bases and J gave up 5 bases; unmatched junction bases: 6. The CDR3 covers 16 residues. The CDR3 bases are TGCGCCAGCAGCCAAGATAGGAGGACAGGGTATCAGCCCCAGCATTTT. Protein: CASSQDRRTGYQPQHF.

This clone showed up just a few times. This chain joins TRBV30 and TRBJ1-6; D remains ambiguous. Trimming pared 4 bases from V and 7 bases from J, leaving 8 bases between. The CDR3 loop spans 12 amino acids. CDR1 GTSNPN and CDR2 SVGIG come from the germline V gene (reference sequence). This CDR3 is CAWKGSNSPLHF. DNA for the CDR3: TGTGCCTGGAAGGGCAGCAATTCACCCCTCCACTTT.

This clone showed up just a few times. V is TRBV7-2 and J is TRBJ1-1; D gene unclear. The CDR3 is made up of 15 amino acids. Trimming stripped 0 bases from V and 2 bases from J, with 10 bases between. The V gene's germline CDR1 is SGHTA and CDR2 FQGNSA. The CDR3 DNA is TGTGCCAGCAGCTTAGCTAGGGTCTCTAACACTGAAGCTTTCTTT. It is translated as CASSLARVSNTEAFF.

The J gene is TRBJ1-6, the V gene TRBV6-6, with a possible D match to TRBD1 (6 bases). This CDR3 comprises 14 residues. In germline, CDR1 is MNHNY, CDR2 SVGAGI (reference sequence). V gave up 2 bases and J gave up 8 bases, with 10 bases separating them. CDR3: CASSYGGLYSPLHF. CDR3 bases: TGTGCCAGCAGTTACGGGGGGCTATATTCACCCCTCCACTTT.